The 27 T cell receptor beta chains presented below share a single source sample, sequenced in a study of identical twins. TCRdb re-called the 5' RACE reads through MiXCR, storing one row per CDR3 protein. The sample yields roughly 720,000 distinct CDR3 sequences, around a sixth seen once. The same sample was also studied in work on T cells expressing NK-cell markers.

Specimen: PBMCs. All receptors derive from a woman aged 18-35 years in good health.

The table lists this clonotype with a few counts. The chain combines TRBV6-1 with TRBJ1-2; D is perhaps TRBD1 (5 bases). The V and J ends lost 5 bases and 4 bases respectively, with 14 bases between them. Germline V gives CDR1 MNHNS, CDR2 SASEGT. The CDR3 spans 14 residues. CDR3 sequence (DNA): TGTGCCAGCAGTCAAAAGCGACAGTTCTATGGCTACACCTTC. As protein: CASSQKRQFYGYTF.

The genes are TRBV20-1 and TRBJ2-7; no clear D gene. The length of the CDR3 is 16 residues. CDR1 is DFQATT and CDR2 is SNEGSKA in the germline V gene (reference sequence). V dropped 0 bases and J dropped 0 bases, with 15 bases sitting between them. The CDR3 sequence: CSARDSRHFSSYEQYF. CDR3 DNA: TGCAGTGCTAGAGATTCTAGGCATTTTAGCTCCTACGAGCAGTACTTC.

The CDR3 sequence is CASSLGPQGTDTQYF. In DNA, the CDR3 is TGCGCCAGCAGCTTGGGACCCCAGGGCACAGATACGCAGTATTTT. The chain combines TRBV5-1 with TRBJ2-3; no definite D call. Trimming cost V 0 bases and J 1 base, with 9 bases left between them. There are 15 residues in the CDR3. Germline CDR1 and CDR2: SGHRS and YFSETQ.

Here the CDR3 reads CASSLRTSGRGDEQFF. The DNA for the CDR3 is TGCGCCAGCAGCTTAAGGACTAGCGGGAGGGGAGATGAGCAGTTCTTC. The chain recombines TRBV5-1 with TRBJ2-1, with 15 bases identical to TRBD2. The V gene end was trimmed by 2 bases and the J gene end by 8 bases; junction bases not matched to a gene: 5. From germline, CDR1 is SGHRS and CDR2 YFSETQ. This CDR3 is 16 amino acids long.

This chain connects TRBV5-1 to TRBJ2-5; maybe TRBD2 (5 bases). Trimming took off 4 bases at V and 3 bases at J, with 10 bases between the two ends. The CDR3 sequence is 13 residues long. Germline CDR1 reads SGHRS; CDR2 reads YFSETQ. The CDR3 nucleotides are TGCGCCAGCAGCCACGGACTGGAAGAGACCCAGTACTTC. This codes for CASSHGLEETQYF.

Only a few counts were recorded for this clonotype. The V and J genes are TRBV7-9 and TRBJ2-3, with 12 nucleotides matching TRBD2. The germline gives CDR1 SEHNR, CDR2 FQNEAQ (reference sequence). The CDR3 length is 15 residues. Trimming at V came to 8 bases and at J to 0 bases, leaving 3 bases not matched to a gene. The CDR3 region has the DNA TGTGCCAGCCGACTAGCGGGGGATAGCACAGATACGCAGTATTTT. Encoded protein: CASRLAGDSTDTQYF.

This clonotype was recorded a few times. The rearrangement links TRBV5-1 to TRBJ1-1; TRBD1 aligns across 9 bases. Losses at the gene ends were 4 bases for V and 6 bases for J; bases not matched to a gene: 7. Germline values: CDR1 SGHRS, CDR2 YFSETQ. The CDR3 contains 14 residues. This CDR3 is CASSRDRVTAEAFF. In DNA, the CDR3 is TGCGCCAGCAGCCGGGACAGGGTGACAGCTGAAGCTTTCTTT.

V gene TRBV27 combines with J gene TRBJ2-7; TRBD1 matches 11 bases. The CDR3 runs to 13 residues. CDR1 MNHEY and CDR2 SMNVEV come from the germline V gene (reference sequence). After removal of 8 bases from V and 4 bases from J, the junction contained 4 bases not matched to a gene. The CDR3 here is CASLRDRGYEQYF. CDR3 in DNA: TGTGCCAGCCTCCGGGACAGGGGGTACGAGCAGTACTTC.

This clonotype was seen more than once but under ten times. J is TRBJ1-2 and V is TRBV12-3 or TRBV12-4; no clear D gene. V shed 4 bases and J shed 10 bases, with 13 bases lying between them. CDR3 length: 12 residues. As DNA, the CDR3 is TGTGCCAGCAGTTCCACCTTGATGAACTACACCTTC. It codes for CASSSTLMNYTF.

This rearrangement joins TRBV7-6 to TRBJ1-4; TRBD1 matches at 11 bases. With 4 bases clipped from V and 7 bases from J, the junction kept 8 bases outside the gene matches. The CDR3 totals 16 residues. CDR1 is SGHVS, CDR2 FNYEAQ, per germline. The CDR3 reads CASSSWTGGDGEKLFF. The CDR3 DNA follows: TGTGCCAGCAGCTCTTGGACAGGGGGCGATGGTGAAAAACTGTTTTTT.

This clonotype showed up just a few times. The gene calls are TRBV29-1 and TRBJ1-1, with D uncertain. Deletions cut 3 bases from V and 0 bases from J, with 5 bases between. This CDR3 spans 12 amino acids. Germline values: CDR1 SQVTM, CDR2 ANQGSEA. This CDR3 reads CSVDSLNTEAFF. CDR3 in DNA: TGCAGCGTTGACAGCCTGAACACTGAAGCTTTCTTT.

The genes are TRBV20-1 and TRBJ2-1; D is possibly TRBD2 (6 bases). Trimming removed 2 bases from V and 2 bases from J, with 16 bases in between. In germline, CDR1 is DFQATT, CDR2 SNEGSKA (reference sequence). CDR3 length: 16 residues. The CDR3 DNA sequence: TGCAGTGCTAGATCTAGCGTAGGGAGGACCTACAATGAGCAGTTCTTC. It codes for CSARSSVGRTYNEQFF.

In this sample, this clonotype turned up a few times. V is TRBV20-1 and J is TRBJ1-5, with D tentatively TRBD1 (5 bases). Between the trimmed V and J ends, which lost 5 bases and 4 bases, there was a span of 12 bases. The CDR3 loop spans 13 amino acids. Per germline, CDR1 DFQATT and CDR2 SNEGSKA (reference sequence). DNA of the CDR3: TGCAGTGCTGTAGACAGTCCGAATCAGCCCCAGCATTTT. It is translated as CSAVDSPNQPQHF.

In its sample, this clonotype was seen a few times. In DNA form, the CDR3 reads TGCAGTGCTAGAGTGGCTAGCGCCAGAGATACGCAGTATTTT. As protein: CSARVASARDTQYF. The chain joins TRBV20-1 to TRBJ2-3, with D maybe TRBD2 (6 bases). V was cut by 1 base and J by 5 bases, with 13 bases left in between. There are 14 residues in the CDR3. Germline CDR1 reads DFQATT; CDR2 reads SNEGSKA (reference sequence).

This clonotype was detected a few times. This rearrangement joins TRBV6-5 to TRBJ2-2; D may be TRBD2 (6 bases). Germline CDR1 is MNHEY and CDR2 is SVGAGI. Trimming shortened V by 0 bases and J by 3 bases, and 8 bases separated the two germline ends. This CDR3 comprises 15 residues. CDR3 region: CASSYSGLHTGELFF. DNA for the CDR3: TGTGCCAGCAGTTACTCGGGACTCCACACCGGGGAGCTGTTTTTT.

This clonotype appeared a few times. The chain employs TRBV12-3 or TRBV12-4 and TRBJ2-7; 9 positions agree with TRBD2. The CDR3 extends over 15 amino acids. Unmatched junction bases numbered 5, after V lost 5 bases and J lost 0 bases. Here the CDR3 reads CASSGDSGSSYEQYF. The CDR3 DNA sequence: TGTGCCAGCAGTGGGGATAGCGGGAGCTCCTACGAGCAGTACTTC.

This clonotype turned up a few times. V is TRBV9 and J is TRBJ1-1; 11 bases match TRBD1. The length of the CDR3 is 14 residues. The J segment lost 10 bases and the V segment lost 3 bases, leaving 8 bases of the junction unmatched. Germline V gene sequence: CDR1 SGDLS, CDR2 YYNGEE. DNA of the CDR3: TGTGCCAGCAGCGGAGGGACAGGGGGTCGGGTAGCTTTCTTT. Amino acids: CASSGGTGGRVAFF.

This clonotype was seen a handful of times. The CDR3 bases are TGCAGTGCTTGGAACAGGGCCTACGAGCAGTACTTC. Translated, it gives CSAWNRAYEQYF. V and J are TRBV20-1 and TRBJ2-7; possible D gene TRBD1, 6 bases. V was pared by 5 bases and J by 2 bases, with 10 bases between. This CDR3 comprises 12 residues. Looked up from germline, CDR1 is DFQATT and CDR2 is SNEGSKA (reference sequence).

This clonotype was detected ten times or more. The genes are TRBV7-9 and TRBJ1-3; D is ambiguous. This CDR3 has 11 residues. V dropped 2 bases and J dropped 12 bases, with 8 bases sitting between them. The germline CDR1 and CDR2 sequences are SEHNR and FQNEAQ (reference sequence). This CDR3 is CASSLQEIIYF. CDR3 DNA sequence: TGTGCCAGCAGCTTACAGGAGATCATATATTTT.

The J gene is TRBJ2-7, the V gene TRBV5-1; D tentatively reads TRBD1 or TRBD2 (6 bases each). The V and J ends lost 4 bases and 3 bases respectively, with 17 bases between them. Germline CDR1 reads SGHRS; CDR2 reads YFSETQ. The CDR3 has 15 residues. CDR3 nucleotide sequence: TGCGCCAGCAGCCCCGGGGGCCGGACCCTCTACGAGCAGTACTTC. It translates to CASSPGGRTLYEQYF.

This clonotype was counted only a few times. V usage is TRBV20-1 and J usage is TRBJ2-1; TRBD2 agrees at 11 bases. The J segment lost 9 bases and the V segment lost 0 bases, leaving 10 bases of the junction unmatched. Per the germline V gene, CDR1 is DFQATT and CDR2 is SNEGSKA (reference sequence). This CDR3 region has 16 residues. CDR3 region: CSAREVAGGPRSEQFF. The CDR3 DNA reads TGCAGTGCTAGAGAGGTAGCGGGAGGGCCTCGGAGTGAGCAGTTCTTC.

The chain is built from TRBV9 and TRBJ2-5, with D unresolved. Looked up from germline, CDR1 is SGDLS and CDR2 is YYNGEE. This CDR3 is built from 14 residues. V was cut by 2 bases and J by 4 bases, with 12 bases left in between. The CDR3 loop reads CASSVSFGGETQYF. For the CDR3, the DNA is TGTGCCAGCAGCGTGAGTTTTGGTGGAGAGACCCAGTACTTC.

This clonotype was detected only once. The chain is built from TRBV6-1 and TRBJ2-2; no definite D call. Germline CDR1 MNHNS, CDR2 SASEGT. CDR3 size: 15 residues. V was pared by 3 bases and J by 3 bases, with 11 bases between. Here the CDR3 reads CASSDKRAHTGELFF. In DNA, the CDR3 is TGTGCCAGCAGTGATAAAAGGGCGCACACCGGGGAGCTGTTTTTT.

This rearrangement joins TRBV12-3 or TRBV12-4 to TRBJ2-7; 7 bases agree with TRBD1. V gave up 5 bases and J gave up 3 bases; unmatched junction bases: 4. This CDR3 has 13 residues. The CDR3 DNA sequence: TGTGCCAGCAGTCGTGGACAGGACTACGAGCAGTACTTC. This gives the protein CASSRGQDYEQYF.

The chain carries TRBV12-3 or TRBV12-4 and TRBJ2-5; 7 bases map to TRBD1. CDR3 length equals 16 residues. V shed 4 bases, J shed 1 base, and the junction held 9 bases outside the gene matches. The chain's CDR3 is CASSSNTGTAQETQYF. CDR3 sequence (DNA): TGTGCCAGCAGTTCCAACACCGGGACAGCCCAAGAGACCCAGTACTTC.

The chain links TRBV30 to TRBJ2-1; 8 bases map to TRBD2. Germline values: CDR1 GTSNPN, CDR2 SVGIG (reference sequence). Trimming removed 5 bases from V and 7 bases from J; junction bases left unmatched: 7. The CDR3 length is 13 residues. In DNA, the CDR3 is TGTGCCTGGGAGCGGCTAGCGGGTAATGAGCAGTTCTTC. Its translation is CAWERLAGNEQFF. The full variable domain, with the rest looked up from reference TRBV30 and TRBJ2-1, is SQTIHQWPATLVQPVGSPLSLECTVEGTSNPNLYWYRQAAGRGLQLLFYSVGIGQISSEVPQNLSASRPQDRQFILSSKKLLLSDSGFYLCAWERLAGNEQFFGPGTRLTVL.

This clonotype was counted between two and nine times. V gene TRBV20-1 combines with J gene TRBJ2-1, with D perhaps matching TRBD1 (6 bases). The CDR3 loop spans 14 amino acids. V was cut by 6 bases and J by 5 bases, with 17 bases left in between. Per the germline V gene, CDR1 is DFQATT and CDR2 is SNEGSKA (reference sequence). The CDR3 loop reads CSATDSRWNNEQFF. For the CDR3, the DNA is TGCAGTGCCACGGACAGTCGGTGGAACAATGAGCAGTTCTTC.